This entry lists 17 T cell receptor beta chains sequenced from one sample in a study of cytomegalovirus exposure and HLA in healthy donors. The PCR employed 60 Vbeta primers together with 13 Jbeta primers. Assay: immunoSEQ multiplex PCR; the TCRdb copy retains only in-frame clones and omits some. The sample has about 190,000 clones, 75% to 90% seen once. The sample consisted of PBMCs. The receptor source for this set is a man aged 40-49 years in good health and CMV-seropositive.

The chain links TRBV7-9 to TRBJ2-3; 7 nucleotides agree with TRBD2. The CDR3 covers 17 residues. CDR1 is SEHNR and CDR2 is FQNEAQ in the germline V gene (reference sequence). V was clipped by 5 bases and J by 0 bases; unmatched bases: 11. CDR3 nucleotide sequence: TGTGCCAGCAGCCCGTGGGGTAGCGGGTGGAGCACAGATACGCAGTATTTT. Encoded protein: CASSPWGSGWSTDTQYF.

This clone was observed a few times. The rearrangement uses TRBV5-1 and TRBJ1-5; TRBD1 aligns across 7 bases. The CDR3 has 15 amino acids. The germline V gene has CDR1 SGHRS and CDR2 YFSETQ. V dropped 2 bases and J dropped 7; count of bases not matched to a gene: 9. CDR3 sequence: CASSLQGPSPQPQHF. CDR3 DNA: TGCGCCAGCAGCTTACAGGGGCCCTCGCCGCAGCCCCAGCATTTT.

J is TRBJ1-2 and V is TRBV13, with a possible D match to TRBD1 (6 bases). The germline V gene encodes CDR1 PRHDT and CDR2 FYEKMQ (reference sequence). CDR3 length: 14 residues. V lost 3 bases to trimming and J lost 4 bases, with 12 bases between them. The CDR3 DNA follows: TGTGCCAGCAGCTTCGACGACAGGACCTATGGCTACACCTTC. This translates into CASSFDDRTYGYTF.

DNA for the CDR3: TGTGCCACCAGCCCTTCCGGGACAGGGCGTGAGCAGTACTTC. This codes for CATSPSGTGREQYF. V is TRBV15 and J is TRBJ2-7; TRBD1 agrees at 9 bases. The junction had 9 bases not matched to a gene; V was cut back by 5 bases and J by 7 bases. The CDR3 has 14 amino acids. The germline CDR1 and CDR2 sequences are LNHNV and YYDKDF (reference sequence).

The gene calls are TRBV12-5 and TRBJ2-7; maybe TRBD1 (6 bases). CDR1 is LGHNT and CDR2 is FRNRAP in the germline V gene. Trimming left V 2 bases short and J 4 bases short, with 15 bases between. The CDR3 totals 15 residues. CDR3 sequence (DNA): TGTGCTAGTGGTTTGAGCCTCGGGACATCGTACGAGCAGTACTTC. Amino acids: CASGLSLGTSYEQYF.

The V and J genes are TRBV4-1 and TRBJ2-7; 8 bases agree with TRBD2. This CDR3 contains 16 residues. V shed 3 bases, J shed 0 bases, and the junction held 7 bases outside the gene matches. Germline CDR1 reads MGHRA; CDR2 reads YSYEKL. CDR3 nucleotide sequence: TGCGCCAGCAGCCAGCTACGGGCGGGGGGCTCCTACGAGCAGTACTTC. As protein: CASSQLRAGGSYEQYF.

The chain has TRBV27 and TRBJ1-5; D call uncertain. Trimming pared 6 bases from V and 2 bases from J, leaving 11 bases between. Germline V gene sequence: CDR1 MNHEY, CDR2 SMNVEV (reference sequence). This CDR3 is built from 14 residues. Here the CDR3 DNA reads TGTGCCAGCAGCCTAGAGGTAGGCAATCAGCCCCAGCATTTT. Its protein is CASSLEVGNQPQHF.

The chain recombines TRBV9 with TRBJ1-5; 9 bases line up with TRBD1. Unmatched junction bases numbered 15, after V lost 1 base and J lost 4 bases. This CDR3 region has 19 residues. Looked up from germline, CDR1 is SGDLS and CDR2 is YYNGEE. The CDR3 region has the DNA TGTGCCAGCAGCGTACCGGGACAGGGTAATGCCCTTGAAAATCAGCCCCAGCATTTT. It yields the protein CASSVPGQGNALENQPQHF.

The gene calls are TRBV4-1 and TRBJ2-4, with TRBD2 as a possible D gene (5 bases). Trimming took 1 base from V and 1 from J, leaving 11 bases between them. Germline lookup yields CDR1 MGHRA and CDR2 YSYEKL. The CDR3 is made up of 16 amino acids. CDR3 residues: CASSQGTSGAKNIQYF. In nucleotides, the CDR3 is TGCGCCAGCAGCCAAGGAACTAGTGGGGCCAAAAACATTCAGTACTTC.

The chain carries TRBV5-1 and TRBJ2-5; 9 bases line up with TRBD2. The germline V gene encodes CDR1 SGHRS and CDR2 YFSETQ. The V gene end was trimmed by 7 bases and the J gene end by 4 bases; junction bases not matched to a gene: 5. This CDR3 has 13 amino acids. CDR3 bases: TGCGCCAGCCCGGGCGGGGGGGCAGAGACCCAGTACTTC. Amino acids: CASPGGGAETQYF.

The genes are TRBV5-1 and TRBJ2-5; 11 bases line up with TRBD2. The CDR3 sequence is 15 residues long. Per germline, CDR1 SGHRS and CDR2 YFSETQ. J was trimmed by 1 base and V by 5 bases; bases with no gene match: 4. The CDR3 coding sequence is TGCGCCAGCAGTTCGGGACTAGCGGTCCAAGAGACCCAGTACTTC. This codes for CASSSGLAVQETQYF.

This clone has only a few counts. The V gene is TRBV30, the J gene TRBJ2-7, with TRBD2 matching 7 bases. The CDR3 totals 13 residues. Germline V lookup: CDR1 GTSNPN, CDR2 SVGIG (reference sequence). After removal of 1 base from V and 2 bases from J, the junction contained 2 bases not matched to a gene. The CDR3 is CAWSGGGTYEQYF. For the CDR3, the DNA is TGTGCCTGGAGTGGCGGGGGTACCTACGAGCAGTACTTC. The full variable domain, completed using reference TRBV30 and TRBJ2-7, is SQTIHQWPATLVQPVGSPLSLECTVEGTSNPNLYWYRQAAGRGLQLLFYSVGIGQISSEVPQNLSASRPQDRQFILSSKKLLLSDSGFYLCAWSGGGTYEQYFGPGTRLTVT.

The genes are TRBV5-1 and TRBJ1-4; D is ambiguous. Trimming removed 0 bases from V and 0 bases from J, with 12 bases in between. Per germline, CDR1 SGHRS and CDR2 YFSETQ. The CDR3 covers 17 residues. The CDR3 DNA reads TGCGCCAGCAGCTTGGTTGTGTCCTCCGCAACTAATGAAAAACTGTTTTTT. Encoded protein: CASSLVVSSATNEKLFF.

The chain employs TRBV27 and TRBJ2-3; 7 nucleotides align to TRBD1. Germline lookup yields CDR1 MNHEY and CDR2 SMNVEV (reference sequence). The CDR3 is 16 residues long. V shed 5 bases, J shed 2 bases, and the junction held 10 bases outside the gene matches. The CDR3 region has the DNA TGTGCCAGCAGTAGCGCAGGGGACAGCTACACAGATACGCAGTATTTT. Translation gives CASSSAGDSYTDTQYF.

Only a few counts were recorded for this clone. The rearrangement links TRBV10-3 to TRBJ1-4; maybe TRBD1 (6 bases). Trimming removed 2 bases from V and 5 bases from J, with 9 bases in between. This CDR3 is 14 amino acids long. Germline V gives CDR1 ENHRY, CDR2 SYGVKD. Here the CDR3 DNA reads TGTGCCATCAGTGAGGGACAGAGCAATGAAAAACTGTTTTTT. Translation: CAISEGQSNEKLFF.

The chain carries TRBV10-3 and TRBJ2-5, with 7 bases fitting TRBD2. Germline lookup yields CDR1 ENHRY and CDR2 SYGVKD. Losses at the gene ends were 4 bases for V and 2 bases for J; bases not matched to a gene: 19. The CDR3 has 19 amino acids. The CDR3 sequence is CAISVFPASGERGQETQYF. Written as DNA, the CDR3 is TGTGCCATCAGTGTGTTCCCTGCAAGCGGGGAGAGAGGGCAAGAGACCCAGTACTTC.

The V gene is TRBV28, the J gene TRBJ1-2, with 8 bases lining up with TRBD1. The V gene's germline CDR1 is MDHEN and CDR2 SYDVKM. The length of the CDR3 is 14 residues. V shed 6 bases, J shed 7 bases, and the junction held 10 bases outside the gene matches. The CDR3 DNA follows: TGTGCCAGCAGAACAGGGGGGCCTCAGTCTGGCTACACCTTC. Translation gives CASRTGGPQSGYTF.